Listed below are T cell receptor beta chains from one sample, sequenced in a study of blood T cells in healthy people across ages. TCRdb analysed the 5' RACE reads with MiXCR anew, one entry per CDR3 protein. The sample contains about 680,000 distinct CDR3 sequences, around 49% of which appear only once. Input material: blood. These receptors were taken from a woman aged 55-75 years in good health. Each CDR3 is given with its conserved first and last residue. D genes are given only for firm matches. A row's size may be missing; if present it is once, few, many or a size class.

NA,TRBJ2-3,TRBD2,TRBV20-1,CSANPSGYSTDTQYF,TGCAGTGCGAACCCTAGCGGGTACAGCACAGATACGCAGTATTTT
NA,TRBJ1-1,NA,TRBV4-3,CASSQVLDMGFTEAFF,TGCGCCAGCAGCCAAGTTCTAGACATGGGTTTCACTGAAGCTTTCTTT
NA,TRBJ2-3,NA,TRBV19,CASSQNSAFTSDTQYF,TGTGCCAGTAGCCAAAATTCGGCTTTTACCTCAGATACGCAGTATTTT
few,TRBJ2-1,NA,TRBV27,CASSLSGGPSYNEQFF,TGTGCCAGCAGTTTATCTGGCGGTCCCTCCTACAATGAGCAGTTCTTC
few,TRBJ2-5,TRBD2,TRBV5-1,CASSLMGTRQETQYF,TGCGCCAGCAGCTTGATGGGGACTAGACAAGAGACCCAGTACTTC
once,TRBJ2-6,TRBD1,TRBV20-1,CSTPGTGGAGANVLTF,TGCAGTACACCCGGGACAGGGGGCGCTGGGGCCAACGTCCTGACTTTC
NA,TRBJ2-7,NA,TRBV2,CASSEAAGTPNNEQYF,TGTGCCAGCAGTGAAGCTGCCGGGACCCCCAACAACGAGCAGTACTTC
NA,TRBJ2-3,NA,TRBV7-2,CASSLTALSTDTQYF,TGTGCCAGCAGCTTAACGGCCCTTAGCACAGATACGCAGTATTTT
NA,TRBJ2-5,NA,TRBV20-1,CSAREFGRAGQETQYF,TGCAGTGCTAGAGAATTTGGTAGGGCGGGCCAAGAGACCCAGTACTTC
few,TRBJ1-2,NA,TRBV7-9,CASSLRGFEIYGYTF,TGTGCCAGCAGCTTAAGAGGGTTCGAAATATATGGCTACACCTTC
few,TRBJ2-5,TRBD1,TRBV7-2,CASTTGTGLRETQYF,TGTGCCAGCACCACCGGGACAGGGCTACGAGAGACCCAGTACTTC
NA,TRBJ2-3,TRBD2,TRBV20-1,CSARDYELAYSTDTQYF,TGCAGTGCTAGAGACTACGAACTAGCGTACTCTACAGATACGCAGTATTTT
NA,TRBJ2-3,NA,TRBV6-5,CASGSDTQYF,TGTGCCAGCGGGTCGGATACGCAGTATTTT
NA,TRBJ2-7,TRBD2,TRBV7-3,CASSSRLAGYNEQYF,TGTGCCAGCAGCTCCAGACTAGCGGGGTACAATGAGCAGTACTTC
NA,TRBJ2-1,NA,TRBV21-1,CASSLSVTGTGKEQFF,TGTGCCAGCAGCTTATCTGTTACCGGGACAGGGAAAGAGCAGTTCTTC
NA,TRBJ1-5,NA,TRBV4-3,CASSLWTAGQPQHF,TGCGCCAGCAGCCTGTGGACAGCGGGTCAGCCCCAGCATTTT
many,TRBJ2-5,NA,TRBV29-1,CSAAQETQYF,TGCAGCGCCGCTCAAGAGACCCAGTACTTC
few,TRBJ2-2,NA,TRBV10-3,CASAGDDTGELFF,TGTGCCAGCGCAGGGGATGACACCGGGGAGCTGTTTTTT
few,TRBJ1-6,TRBD1,TRBV7-2,CASSLGSGTGRPPLHF,TGTGCCAGCAGCTTAGGGAGTGGGACAGGGAGGCCACCCCTCCACTTT
few,TRBJ2-7,NA,TRBV13,CASSSMTDQYEQYF,TGTGCCAGCAGCTCAATGACAGATCAGTACGAGCAGTACTTC
few,TRBJ2-1,NA,TRBV9,CASSVAEGRNNEQFF,TGTGCCAGCAGCGTAGCAGAAGGCCGTAACAATGAGCAGTTCTTC
few,TRBJ2-5,NA,TRBV20-1,CSAKVRRGLRETQYF,TGCAGTGCTAAAGTCCGGCGGGGCCTCCGTGAGACCCAGTACTTC
few,TRBJ2-1,TRBD2,TRBV9,CASSDRTSGRGEQFF,TGTGCCAGCAGCGACCGGACTAGCGGGAGGGGTGAGCAGTTCTTC
NA,TRBJ1-4,NA,TRBV19,CASSIAGWQNEKLFF,TGTGCCAGTAGTATTGCCGGTTGGCAGAATGAAAAACTGTTTTTT
NA,TRBJ2-3,NA,TRBV20-1,CSAKEQDTQYF,TGCAGTGCCAAAGAACAAGATACGCAGTATTTT
NA,TRBJ2-7,NA,TRBV2,CASSGSNWVGGQYF,TGTGCCAGCAGTGGCTCGAACTGGGTAGGGGGGCAGTACTTC
once,TRBJ2-3,TRBD2,TRBV29-1,CSVPRGLAGGDTQYF,TGCAGCGTTCCGCGGGGACTAGCGGGAGGAGATACGCAGTATTTT
NA,TRBJ2-4,NA,TRBV7-9,CASSFVRAEDPNIQYF,TGTGCCAGCAGCTTTGTTCGAGCTGAGGACCCTAACATTCAGTACTTC
NA,TRBJ1-4,NA,TRBV20-1,CSARDTQNEKLFF,TGCAGTGCTAGAGATACACAGAATGAAAAACTGTTTTTT
few,TRBJ2-7,NA,TRBV6-5,CASSYSVLGATYEQYF,TGTGCCAGCAGTTACTCAGTGCTGGGGGCGACCTACGAGCAGTACTTC
NA,TRBJ2-2,NA,TRBV9,CASSVGYGGELFF,TGTGCCAGCAGCGTAGGGTACGGCGGGGAGCTGTTTTTT
NA,TRBJ2-3,TRBD2,TRBV7-8,CASSPRLAGFSTDTQYF,TGTGCCAGTAGCCCCAGACTAGCGGGCTTCTCCACAGATACGCAGTATTTT
few,TRBJ1-2,NA,TRBV4-3,CASSPGQNGYTF,TGCGCCAGCAGCCCCGGACAGAATGGCTACACCTTC
NA,TRBJ1-1,NA,TRBV29-1,CSITRGNTEAFF,TGCAGCATAACCAGGGGGAACACTGAAGCTTTCTTT
NA,TRBJ1-1,NA,TRBV12-2,CASRLRTEAFF,TGTGCAAGTCGCTTAAGAACTGAAGCTTTCTTT
few,TRBJ2-5,TRBD1,TRBV7-2,CASSLTSGGYETQYF,TGTGCCAGCAGCTTGACCTCAGGGGGCTACGAGACCCAGTACTTC
NA,TRBJ2-7,NA,TRBV3-1,CASSRDIAEQYF,TGTGCCAGCAGCAGGGATATCGCCGAGCAGTACTTC
NA,TRBJ1-2,NA,TRBV6-2/TRBV6-3,CASSDRTNYGYTF,TGTGCCAGCAGTGACAGGACTAACTATGGCTACACCTTC
few,TRBJ2-1,TRBD2,TRBV7-8,CASSLSRGTSGINEQFF,TGTGCCAGCAGCTTATCCCGGGGGACTAGCGGGATAAATGAGCAGTTCTTC
NA,TRBJ2-7,NA,TRBV5-1,CASSLVATSYNEQYF,TGCGCCAGCAGCTTGGTAGCGACCTCCTACAATGAGCAGTACTTC
NA,TRBJ2-3,TRBD2,TRBV9,CASNPSGTFTDTQYF,TGTGCCAGCAACCCTAGCGGGACTTTCACAGATACGCAGTATTTT
NA,TRBJ2-1,NA,TRBV20-1,CSARHLQQYNEQFF,TGCAGTGCTAGACACCTACAGCAATACAATGAGCAGTTCTTC
NA,TRBJ2-1,TRBD2,TRBV10-3,CAISEASGRSYNEQFF,TGTGCCATCAGTGAGGCTAGCGGGAGATCCTACAATGAGCAGTTCTTC
NA,TRBJ2-1,NA,TRBV12-3/TRBV12-4,CASSLVDGSNNEQFF,TGTGCCAGCAGTTTAGTGGACGGGTCTAACAATGAGCAGTTCTTC
few,TRBJ2-7,NA,TRBV9,CASSSEGDVLDEQYF,TGTGCCAGCAGCTCTGAAGGGGATGTTCTGGACGAGCAGTACTTC
once,TRBJ2-4,TRBD2,TRBV20-1,CSARDLLTGGLGKNIQYF,TGCAGTGCTAGAGATCTGCTAACGGGAGGCCTGGGCAAAAACATTCAGTACTTC
few,TRBJ1-2,NA,TRBV7-2,CASSSNQGPLGYTF,TGTGCCAGCAGCAGCAACCAGGGGCCCCTTGGCTACACCTTC
NA,TRBJ2-4,NA,TRBV5-1,CASSLGGGGTENIQYF,TGCGCCAGCAGCTTAGGTGGAGGGGGGACCGAGAACATTCAGTACTTC
NA,TRBJ2-7,NA,TRBV18,CASSPGRANLDEQYF,TGTGCCAGCTCGCCGGGACGAGCAAATCTGGACGAGCAGTACTTC
few,TRBJ2-7,NA,TRBV20-1,CSASLGQSTTSEQYF,TGCAGTGCTAGTTTAGGACAGTCGACGACCTCAGAGCAGTACTTC
NA,TRBJ1-2,NA,TRBV2,CASSPGPGDYGYTF,TGTGCCAGCAGTCCGGGACCCGGGGATTATGGCTACACCTTC
many,TRBJ2-1,NA,TRBV13,CASGPMGYNEQFF,TGTGCCAGCGGCCCCATGGGATACAATGAGCAGTTCTTC
NA,TRBJ1-1,NA,TRBV29-1,CSVEHRLNTEAFF,TGCAGCGTTGAGCACAGACTGAACACTGAAGCTTTCTTT
few,TRBJ2-7,NA,TRBV29-1,CSVRDTGSSYEQYF,TGCAGCGTGAGGGACACGGGAAGCTCCTACGAGCAGTACTTC
NA,TRBJ2-7,TRBD1,TRBV9,CASAPPGQGHEQYF,TGTGCCAGCGCCCCTCCGGGACAGGGTCACGAGCAGTACTTC